This TCR beta chain was documented in a study of long-term antiretroviral therapy in people with HIV. Study-wide findings and caveats: Versus controls, repertoires in people with HIV had narrower CDR3 length ranges.

The V gene's germline CDR1 is LNHDA and CDR2 SQIVND (reference sequence). The ends lost 5 bases at V and 3 bases at J; junction bases unmatched: 15. This CDR3 contains 18 residues. immunoSEQ v3.0 was run at survey level. Sequenced by immunoSEQ multiplex PCR; TCRdb stores in-frame clones only, minus some. Found here are over 35,000 clones, around 86% of them singletons; the top ten hold over 4%. Treatment of all HIV participants took place in the United States. For this clone: What it binds is unknown.

The sample consisted of unsorted PBMCs, taken 1.5 years after starting antiretroviral therapy. The V gene is TRBV19, the J gene TRBJ2-5; 10 bases agree with TRBD2. The clonotype was recovered from a man between 18 and 29 years old with HIV. This CDR3 is CASSVRAASGSRKETQYF. The CDR3 coding sequence is TGTGCCAGTAGTGTCAGGGCCGCTAGCGGGAGTAGAAAAGAGACCCAGTACTTC.